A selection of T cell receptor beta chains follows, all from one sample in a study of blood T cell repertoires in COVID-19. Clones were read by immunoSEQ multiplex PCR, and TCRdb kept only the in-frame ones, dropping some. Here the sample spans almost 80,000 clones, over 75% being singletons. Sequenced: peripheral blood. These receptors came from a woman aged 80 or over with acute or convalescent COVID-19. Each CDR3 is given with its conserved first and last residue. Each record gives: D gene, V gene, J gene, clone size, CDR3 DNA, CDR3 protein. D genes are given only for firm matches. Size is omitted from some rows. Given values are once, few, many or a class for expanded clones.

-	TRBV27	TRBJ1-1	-	TGTGCCAGCAGCCCCTTTCGGGACATCAGTTCTGAAGCTTTCTTT	CASSPFRDISSEAFF
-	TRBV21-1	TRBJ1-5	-	TGTGCCAGCAGCAAGGGACAGCCCTTTCTGAGATCCCAGCCCCAGCATTTT	CASSKGQPFLRSQPQHF
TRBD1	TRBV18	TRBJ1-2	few	TGTGCCAGCTCAACCTCAGGGGGAACTGTCTATGGCTACACCTTC	CASSTSGGTVYGYTF
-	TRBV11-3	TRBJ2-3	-	TGTGCCAGCAGCGAAGGGGGATGGGGCACAGATACGCAGTATTTT	CASSEGGWGTDTQYF
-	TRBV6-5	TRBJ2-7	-	TGTGCCAGCAAGATGGAGGGCGAGCAGTACTTC	CASKMEGEQYF
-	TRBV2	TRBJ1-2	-	TGTGCCAGCAGTGTTCGAGGGGGAGATGGCTACACCTTC	CASSVRGGDGYTF
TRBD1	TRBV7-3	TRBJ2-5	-	TGTGCCAGCAGCCCCGGGACAGCAGAGACCCAGTACTTC	CASSPGTAETQYF
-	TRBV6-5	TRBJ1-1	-	TGTGCCAGCAGTTACTCGACGCGGAATGAAGCTTTCTTT	CASSYSTRNEAFF
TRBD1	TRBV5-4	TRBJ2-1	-	TGTGCCAGCAGCTTGGTGACAGGGCCTATGATCTACAATGAGCAGTTCTTC	CASSLVTGPMIYNEQFF
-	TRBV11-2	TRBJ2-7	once	TGTGCCAGCAGCTTAGCGTGGGGCGTCAACGAGCAGTACTTC	CASSLAWGVNEQYF
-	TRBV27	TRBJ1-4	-	TGTGCCAGCAGCCTCGTTGGGGGGTGGTCTAATGAAAAACTGTTTTTT	CASSLVGGWSNEKLFF
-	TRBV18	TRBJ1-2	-	TGTGCCAGCTCACCCGGGACACAATCTAACTATGGCTACACCTTC	CASSPGTQSNYGYTF
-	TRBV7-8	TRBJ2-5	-	TGTGCCAGCAGCTTATATGAGGGACAAGAGACCCAGTACTTC	CASSLYEGQETQYF
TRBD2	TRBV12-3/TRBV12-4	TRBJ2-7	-	TGTGCCAGCAGCTTAGCGGGTTTCTCTGCCGGGGACTTC	CASSLAGFSAGDF
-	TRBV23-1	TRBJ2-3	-	TGCGCCAGCAGTCAAAGGTCGGAACAGGTCGGCACAGATACGCAGTATTTT	CASSQRSEQVGTDTQYF
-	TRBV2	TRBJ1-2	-	TGTGCCAGGGGGGGACGTACCTATGGCTACACCTTC	CARGGRTYGYTF
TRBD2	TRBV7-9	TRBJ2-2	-	TGTGCCAGCAGCTTAGCTAGCGGGAGGGGCACCGGGGAGCTGTTTTTT	CASSLASGRGTGELFF
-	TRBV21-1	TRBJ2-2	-	TGTGCCAGCAGCGACAGGACTAGCGGGAGGGCCTACACCGGGGAGCTGTTTTTT	CASSDRTSGRAYTGELFF
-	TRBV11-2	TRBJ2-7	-	TGTGCCAGCAGCTTAGAAGCGTCTGGGTCGGTCAGCTCCTACGAGCAGTACTTC	CASSLEASGSVSSYEQYF
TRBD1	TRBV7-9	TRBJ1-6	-	TGTGCCAGCAGCTTACAGTGGGACAGCAATTCACCCCTCCACTTT	CASSLQWDSNSPLHF
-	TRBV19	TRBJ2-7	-	TGTGCCAGTAGTATAATGTGGATTCAGGCCGAGCAGTACTTC	CASSIMWIQAEQYF
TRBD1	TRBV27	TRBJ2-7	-	TGTGCCAGCAGTTCCCCCGCCCTCCGGACAGGGTTGCACTTC	CASSSPALRTGLHF
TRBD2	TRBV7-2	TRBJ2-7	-	TGTGCCAGCAGCCCCCGACTAGCGGAAGGCCACGAGCAGTACTTC	CASSPRLAEGHEQYF
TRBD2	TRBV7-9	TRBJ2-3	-	TGTGCCAGCAGCTCCGGGGTAGCGGGGTTCACAGATACGCAGTATTTT	CASSSGVAGFTDTQYF
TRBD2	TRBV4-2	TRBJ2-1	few	TGTGCCAGCAGCCCTTTAGCGGGAGATGGCAATGAGCAGTTCTTC	CASSPLAGDGNEQFF
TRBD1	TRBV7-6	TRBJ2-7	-	TGTGCCAGCAGCCCCCGGACAGGGGGCTGGAGTGAGCAGTACTTC	CASSPRTGGWSEQYF
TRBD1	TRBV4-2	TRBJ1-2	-	TGTGCCAGCAGCCAAGAAAGGACAGGCGATGGCTACACCTTC	CASSQERTGDGYTF
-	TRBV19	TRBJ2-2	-	TGTGCCAGTAGTATTACCTTCCGGGGCACCGGGGAGCTGTTTTTT	CASSITFRGTGELFF
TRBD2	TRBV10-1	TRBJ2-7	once	TGCGCCAGCAGTGGACTAGCGGCCTCCTACGAGCAGTACTTC	CASSGLAASYEQYF
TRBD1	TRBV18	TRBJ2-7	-	TGTGCCAGCTCACCCGACAGGGGAGATCCTGGCGGCTCCTACGAGCAGTACTTC	CASSPDRGDPGGSYEQYF
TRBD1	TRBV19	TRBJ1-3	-	TGTGCCAGCAAGACAGGGGGCGGAAACACCATATATTTT	CASKTGGGNTIYF
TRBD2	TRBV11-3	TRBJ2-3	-	TGTGCCAGCAGCCCAGGACTAGCGGGAGGCGCGCAGGTTACGCAGTATTTT	CASSPGLAGGAQVTQYF
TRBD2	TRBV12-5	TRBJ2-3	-	TGTGCTAGTGGTTTCCGGGGGGGCAGTACAGATACGCAGTATTTT	CASGFRGGSTDTQYF
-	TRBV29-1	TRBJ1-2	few	TGCAGCGTTGAAGTCCGGGACATCATTAACTATGGCTACACCTTC	CSVEVRDIINYGYTF
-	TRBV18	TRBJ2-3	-	TGTGCCAGCTCACCACCGCCGAGGGTCGATACGCAGTATTTT	CASSPPPRVDTQYF
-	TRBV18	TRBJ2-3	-	TGTGCCAGCTTAGACACAGATACGCAGTATTTT	CASLDTDTQYF
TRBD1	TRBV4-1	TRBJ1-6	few	TGCGCCAGCAGCCACCTGACAGGGGACGGAAATTCACCCCTCCACTTT	CASSHLTGDGNSPLHF
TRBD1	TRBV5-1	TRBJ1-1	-	TGCGCCAGCAGCTTGGCCAAAGGGGGCTCCATGAACACTGAAGCTTTCTTT	CASSLAKGGSMNTEAFF
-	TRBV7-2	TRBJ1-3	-	TGTGCCAGCAGCTTAGAGGTGGGGGGCTCTGGAAACACCATATATTTT	CASSLEVGGSGNTIYF
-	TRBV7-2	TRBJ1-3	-	TGTGCCAGCAGCGAACAGGGCCCCTCTGGAAACACCATATATTTT	CASSEQGPSGNTIYF
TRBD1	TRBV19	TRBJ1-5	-	TGTGCCAGTAGCCTCTCCCCGGGACAGGGGGGCAATCAGCCCCAGCATTTT	CASSLSPGQGGNQPQHF
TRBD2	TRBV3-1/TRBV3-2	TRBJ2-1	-	TGTGCCAGCAGCCAAGAGGCGCTAGCGGGTTACAATGAGCAGTTCTTC	CASSQEALAGYNEQFF
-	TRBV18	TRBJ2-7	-	TGTGCCAGCTCACCCGACAGAACTTCAGGGCAGTACTTC	CASSPDRTSGQYF
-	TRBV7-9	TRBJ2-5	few	TGTGCCAGCAGCTTAGTGACAGCGCAAGAGACCCAGTACTTC	CASSLVTAQETQYF
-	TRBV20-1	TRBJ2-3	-	TGCAGTGCTAGTAACCGACTAGAGAGCACAGATACGCAGTATTTT	CSASNRLESTDTQYF
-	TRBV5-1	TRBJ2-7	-	TGCGCCAGCAGCCCTCAAGGAGGCCGCACCTACGAGCAGTACTTC	CASSPQGGRTYEQYF
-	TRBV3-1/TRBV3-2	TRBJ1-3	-	TGTGCCAGCAGCCAAACCGGACTCCTCTCTGGAAACACCATATATTTT	CASSQTGLLSGNTIYF
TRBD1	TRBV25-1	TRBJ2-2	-	TGTGCCAGCAGCCAAGACAGGGTGGGCACCGGGGAGCTGTTTTTT	CASSQDRVGTGELFF
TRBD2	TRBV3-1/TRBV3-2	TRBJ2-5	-	TGTGCCAGCAGCCAAGAGGGACTACCGGAATACTTC	CASSQEGLPEYF
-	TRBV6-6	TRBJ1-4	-	TGTGCCAGCACTGCACAGGGAGGGCATGAAAAACTGTTTTTT	CASTAQGGHEKLFF
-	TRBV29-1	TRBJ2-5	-	TGCAGCGTTGGGGAGCCTCTCCGGGGGACCCAGTACTTC	CSVGEPLRGTQYF
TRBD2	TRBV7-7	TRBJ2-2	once	TGTGCTAGCAGCCCACTAGCGGGGGACACCGGGGAGCTGTTTTTT	CASSPLAGDTGELFF
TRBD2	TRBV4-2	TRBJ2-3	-	TGTGCCAGCAGCCAAGAAAGGACTAGCGGGACTAGGGGCACAGATACGCAGTATTTT	CASSQERTSGTRGTDTQYF
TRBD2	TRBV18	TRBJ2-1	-	TGTGCCAGCAGACCGGGACTAGCGGGAGTCAATGAGCAGTTCTTC	CASRPGLAGVNEQFF
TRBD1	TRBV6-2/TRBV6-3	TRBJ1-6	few	TGTGCCAGCAGTTCGAGTCCGGGACAGGGGCCCAATTCACCCCTCCACTTT	CASSSSPGQGPNSPLHF